This T cell receptor beta chain was retrieved from a study of OX40 agonist ivuxolimab in advanced cancers. Across the whole study: As their treatment, patients were administered ivuxolimab, an agonistic anti-OX40 (CD134) antibody.

Sequenced by immunoSEQ multiplex PCR; TCRdb stores in-frame clones only, minus some. The data hold roughly 28,000 clones, with approximately 83% observed a single time. Germline CDR1 MNHEY, CDR2 SMNVEV (reference sequence). The CDR3 loop spans 13 amino acids. Trimming removed 6 bases from V and 1 base from J, with 9 bases in between. Remarks on this clone: The antigen is not known.

Study-wide findings and caveats: Relative to CD4+ cells, CD8+ T cells on average had more expanded clones.

Blood draws occurred at baseline, cycle 4 day 1, and cycle 7 day 1. J is TRBJ1-2 and V is TRBV27; no definite D call. The material sequenced was CD4+ or CD8+ T cells sorted from blood, taken in a trial of the OX40 agonist ivuxolimab. The source is an adult with an advanced solid tumor such as melanoma, head and neck, liver or kidney cancer. CDR3 DNA sequence: TGTGCCAGCAGCCCCGGGATTAACTATGGCTACACCTTC. Amino acids: CASSPGINYGYTF.